The entry below gives a single TCR beta chain sequence along with its context. Its specific antigen is unknown. Per-base qualities were not stored, and no clone one base away is much larger. Via the germline V gene (reference sequence), CDR1 is MNHEY and CDR2 SMNVEV. Unmatched junction bases come to 11, with V trimmed by 6 bases and J by 6 bases. Counted from cysteine to phenylalanine, this CDR3 has 14 amino acids. Solely the CDR3 DNA is kept, with 42 bases framed from the first base. This specimen belongs to a study of cytomegalovirus exposure and HLA in healthy donors (TCRdb year 2017). Background on the whole study: According to a later analysis, the 120 validation repertoires were produced on the same platform as the 666 repertoires of the first cohort. The study aimed to test whether cataloging public T cell receptors could reveal signatures of past pathogen exposure. Along with the roughly 700-subject first cohort, a separate validation cohort of some 130 different subjects was used. To predict cytomegalovirus infection status, the study brought together high-throughput TCR immunosequencing, statistical association of individual TCRs with disease status, and machine learning.

Libraries were built with the immunoSEQ multiplex PCR assay. The original pipeline was this. To diagnose cytomegalovirus status from the catalog of TCR beta chain sequences, a statistical classification framework was built. TCRdb re-hosts the immuneACCESS table, in-frame sequences only. Its copies lack some clones; in the studies checked, an unresolved V gene accounts for under half of them, and the cause for the rest is not known. That table supplies the V and J calls and clone size; D and trimming were determined from the DNA. The sample table records 250,000 or so clones; more than 75% of these occur just once. The ten top clones hold approximately 12% of the sample. Separate from the approximately 700-subject first cohort, the validation cohort of 120 subjects was the group to which the donors belonged. General study outcomes and caveats: It was suggested by the authors that the approach could potentially be generalized to other disease states and immunological phenotypes. The validation cohort had no HLA typing available for a later analysis, so co-occurrence within that cohort was assessed over all 110 or so repertoires. The classifier was reported to diagnose cytomegalovirus status with high specificity and sensitivity in both the original and validation cohorts. Of the cluster scores, around 95% were above 0 in a later analysis, which found that TCRs clustered in the first cohort also tended to co-occur in the 120 validation repertoires. In vitro tests confirmed that a few of the cytomegalovirus-associated TCR beta chains recognize cytomegalovirus antigens. The study listed 150 to 200 TCR beta chains as associated with cytomegalovirus. Most TCR sequences were observed very rarely across donors, whereas some public TCRs were present in many individuals.

This TCR came from a man aged 18 to 29 in good health and CMV-seropositive. This sequence uses TRBV27 and TRBJ2-7, with 7 junctional bases fitting TRBD2. Material: PBMCs. DNA sequence: TGTGCCAGCAGGCCGAGCGGGACCCCTCTCGAGCAGTACTTC. It translates to CASRPSGTPLEQYF.